This T cell receptor beta chain was sequenced for a study of cytomegalovirus exposure and HLA in healthy donors. Overall study: A previous analysis identified approximately 120 million unique TCR beta sequences derived from some 170 million T cells.

Amplification used 60 Vbeta primers and 13 Jbeta primers. How the authors handled the data: An analysis performed later counted 72 million or so unique TCR beta chains (roughly 11 million of them shared). Sequenced by immunoSEQ multiplex PCR; TCRdb stores in-frame clones only, minus some. The DNA gave D and trimming, while V, J and clone size come from that table. The table has 150,000 to 200,000 clones, 70% to 80% seen once. Study-wide findings and caveats: The study listed about 150 cytomegalovirus-associated TCR beta chains. Immune exposure information available was restricted to CMV serostatus.

Comment on this clone: Its antigen remains unknown.

Trimming left V 4 bases short and J 5 bases short, with 15 bases between. This CDR3 comprises 14 residues. Germline loops: CDR1 SGDLS, CDR2 YYNGEE. This clonotype was obtained from a woman in her forties or fifties in good health and CMV-seronegative. The chain combines TRBV9 with TRBJ1-2; possibly TRBD1 for D (5 bases). The sequencing input was PBMCs. The CDR3 sequence: CASSPAGLGYGYTF. CDR3 bases: TGTGCCAGCAGCCCGGCAGGGTTGGGATATGGCTACACCTTC.